This T cell receptor (beta chain) was captured by sequencing in a study of cytomegalovirus exposure and HLA in healthy donors. Germline CDR1 and CDR2: SSHAT and FNYEAQ (reference sequence). The CDR3 is made up of 14 amino acids. On this clone itself: The junction departs from germline at one end; a sequencing error may be responsible.

This table comes from immunoSEQ multiplex PCR, and its TCRdb copy is limited to in-frame clones, with some not included. The sample has tens of thousands of clones; less than 95% are singletons. V gene TRBV7-7 combines with J gene TRBJ2-3, with a weak D call TRBD2 (6 bases). Material for sequencing was PBMCs. The receptor's source is a young woman in good health and CMV-seronegative. The CDR3 is CASSAGSGSDTQYF. CDR3 DNA: TGTGCTAGCAGCGCCGGGAGCGGATCAGATACGCAGTATTTT.